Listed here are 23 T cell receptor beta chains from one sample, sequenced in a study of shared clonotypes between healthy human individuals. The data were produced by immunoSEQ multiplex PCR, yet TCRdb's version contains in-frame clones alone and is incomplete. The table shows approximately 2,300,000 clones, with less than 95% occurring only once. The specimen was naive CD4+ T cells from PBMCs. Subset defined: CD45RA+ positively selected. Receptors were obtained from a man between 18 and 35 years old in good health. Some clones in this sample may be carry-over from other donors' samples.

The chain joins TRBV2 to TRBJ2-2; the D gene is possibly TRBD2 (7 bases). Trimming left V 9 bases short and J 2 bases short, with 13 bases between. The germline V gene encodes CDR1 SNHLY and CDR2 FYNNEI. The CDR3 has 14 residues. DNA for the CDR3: TGTGCCAGTAACAGGGACTATAACACCGGGGAGCTGTTTTTT. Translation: CASNRDYNTGELFF.

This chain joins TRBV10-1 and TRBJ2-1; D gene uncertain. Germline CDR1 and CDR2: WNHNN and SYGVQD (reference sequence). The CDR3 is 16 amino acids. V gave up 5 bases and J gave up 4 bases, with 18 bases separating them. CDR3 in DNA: TGCGCCAGCAGTAAGCACCTCCCGGAAATGTACAATGAGCAGTTCTTC. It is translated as CASSKHLPEMYNEQFF.

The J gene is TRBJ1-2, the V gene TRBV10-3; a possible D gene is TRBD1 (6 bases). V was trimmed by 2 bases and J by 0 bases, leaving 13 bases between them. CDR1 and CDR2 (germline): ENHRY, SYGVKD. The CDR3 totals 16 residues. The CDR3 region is CAISELGTQTNYGYTF. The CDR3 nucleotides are TGTGCCATCAGTGAGCTTGGGACACAAACTAACTATGGCTACACCTTC.

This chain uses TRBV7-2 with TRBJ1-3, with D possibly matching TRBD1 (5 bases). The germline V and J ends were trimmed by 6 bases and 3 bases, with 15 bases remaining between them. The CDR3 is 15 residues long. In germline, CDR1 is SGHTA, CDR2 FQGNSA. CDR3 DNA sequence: TGTGCCAGCAGTTATGGGGGAGTTAGTGGAAACACCATATATTTT. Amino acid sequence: CASSYGGVSGNTIYF.

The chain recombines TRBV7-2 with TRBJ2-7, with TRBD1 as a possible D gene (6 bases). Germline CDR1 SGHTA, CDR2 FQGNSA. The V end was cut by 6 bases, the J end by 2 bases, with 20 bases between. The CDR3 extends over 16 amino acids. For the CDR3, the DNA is TGTGCCAGCAGTCCGGACAGTGCCGGAAAAACCTACGAGCAGTACTTC. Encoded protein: CASSPDSAGKTYEQYF.

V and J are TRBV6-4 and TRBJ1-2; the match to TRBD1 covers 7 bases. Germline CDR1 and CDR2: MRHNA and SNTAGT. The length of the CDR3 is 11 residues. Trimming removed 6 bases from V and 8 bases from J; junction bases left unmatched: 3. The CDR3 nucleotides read TGTGCCAGCAGGAGGGACAGAGGCTACACCTTC. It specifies CASRRDRGYTF.

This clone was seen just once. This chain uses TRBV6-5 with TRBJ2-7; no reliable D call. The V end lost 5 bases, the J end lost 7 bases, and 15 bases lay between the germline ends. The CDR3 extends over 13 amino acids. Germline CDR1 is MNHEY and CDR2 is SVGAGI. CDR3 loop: CASSDWPAQEQYF. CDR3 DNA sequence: TGTGCCAGCAGTGACTGGCCGGCGCAAGAGCAGTACTTC.

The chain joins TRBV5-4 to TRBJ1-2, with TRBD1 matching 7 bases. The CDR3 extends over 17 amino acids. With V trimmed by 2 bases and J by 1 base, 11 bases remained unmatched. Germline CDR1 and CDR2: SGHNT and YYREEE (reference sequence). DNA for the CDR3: TGTGCCAGCAGCTTCTACGGCAGGGGGACTGGTAACTATGGCTACACCTTC. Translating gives CASSFYGRGTGNYGYTF.

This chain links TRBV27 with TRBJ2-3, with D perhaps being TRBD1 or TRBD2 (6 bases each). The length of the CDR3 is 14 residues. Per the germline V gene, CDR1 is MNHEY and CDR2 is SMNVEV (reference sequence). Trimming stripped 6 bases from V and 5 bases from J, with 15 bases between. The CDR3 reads CASRGQGRGDTQYF. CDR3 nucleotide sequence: TGTGCCAGCAGAGGGCAGGGGCGGGGAGATACGCAGTATTTT.

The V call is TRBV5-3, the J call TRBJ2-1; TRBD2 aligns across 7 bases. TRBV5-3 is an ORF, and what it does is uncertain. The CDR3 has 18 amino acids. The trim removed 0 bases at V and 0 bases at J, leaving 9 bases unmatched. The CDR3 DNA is TGTGCCAGAAGCTTGGGCGAGGGCGGCGGGAGCTCCTACAATGAGCAGTTCTTC. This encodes CARSLGEGGGSSYNEQFF.

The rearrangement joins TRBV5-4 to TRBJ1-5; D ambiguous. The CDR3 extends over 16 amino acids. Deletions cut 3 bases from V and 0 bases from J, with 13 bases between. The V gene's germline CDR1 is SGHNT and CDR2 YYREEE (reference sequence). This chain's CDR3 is CASSSGAGGSNQPQHF. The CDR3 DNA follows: TGTGCCAGCAGCTCTGGCGCGGGAGGTAGCAATCAGCCCCAGCATTTT.

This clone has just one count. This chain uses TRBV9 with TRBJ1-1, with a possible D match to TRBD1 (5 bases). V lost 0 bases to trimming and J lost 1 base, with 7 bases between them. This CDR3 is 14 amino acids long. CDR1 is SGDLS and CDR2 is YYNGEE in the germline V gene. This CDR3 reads CASSVGQTNTEAFF. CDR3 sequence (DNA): TGTGCCAGCAGCGTAGGACAGACGAACACTGAAGCTTTCTTT.

The CDR3: CASSPRPGGYEQYF. The CDR3 nucleotides are TGTGCCAGCAGTCCCCGGCCTGGAGGCTACGAGCAGTACTTC. The chain joins TRBV7-2 to TRBJ2-7, with a possible D match to TRBD2 (5 bases). The V gene lost 6 bases and the J gene lost 3 bases, with 15 bases spanning the gap. This CDR3 spans 14 amino acids. Germline CDR1 reads SGHTA; CDR2 reads FQGNSA.

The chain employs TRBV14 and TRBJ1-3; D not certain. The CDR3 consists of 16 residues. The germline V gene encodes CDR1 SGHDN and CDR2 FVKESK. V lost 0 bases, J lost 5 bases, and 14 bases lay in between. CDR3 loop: CASSQDWASNRNTIYF. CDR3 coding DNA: TGTGCCAGCAGCCAAGATTGGGCCAGCAACAGAAACACCATATATTTT. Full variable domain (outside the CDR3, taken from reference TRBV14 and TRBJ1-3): EAGVTQFPSHSVIEKGQTVTLRCDPISGHDNLYWYRRVMGKEIKFLLHFVKESKQDESGMPNNRFLAERTGGTYSTLKVQPAELEDSGVYFCASSQDWASNRNTIYFGEGSWLTVV.

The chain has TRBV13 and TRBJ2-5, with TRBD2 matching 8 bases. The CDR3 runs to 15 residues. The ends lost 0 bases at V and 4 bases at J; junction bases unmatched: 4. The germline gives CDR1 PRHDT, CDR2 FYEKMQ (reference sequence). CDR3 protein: CASSLGRSGGETQYF. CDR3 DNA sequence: TGTGCCAGCAGCTTAGGCCGGAGCGGGGGAGAGACCCAGTACTTC. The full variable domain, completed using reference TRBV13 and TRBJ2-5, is AAGVIQSPRHLIKEKRETATLKCYPIPRHDTVYWYQQGPGQDPQFLISFYEKMQSDKGSIPDRFSAQQFSDYHSELNMSSLELGDSALYFCASSLGRSGGETQYFGPGTRLLVL.

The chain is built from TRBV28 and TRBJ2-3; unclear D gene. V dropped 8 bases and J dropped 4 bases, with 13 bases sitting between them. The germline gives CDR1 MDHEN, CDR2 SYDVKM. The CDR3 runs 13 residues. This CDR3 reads CASELTWSDTQYF. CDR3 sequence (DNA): TGTGCCAGCGAACTGACTTGGTCAGATACGCAGTATTTT.

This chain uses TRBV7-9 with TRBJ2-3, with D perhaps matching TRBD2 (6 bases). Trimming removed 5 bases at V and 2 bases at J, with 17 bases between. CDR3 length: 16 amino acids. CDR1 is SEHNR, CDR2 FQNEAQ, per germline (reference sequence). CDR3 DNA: TGTGCCAGCAGCCGCCTGACCCCGGGAGTCACAGATACGCAGTATTTT. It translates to CASSRLTPGVTDTQYF. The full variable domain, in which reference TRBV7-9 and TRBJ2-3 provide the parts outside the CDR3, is DTGVSQNPRHKITKRGQNVTFRCDPISEHNRLYWYRQTLGQGPEFLTYFQNEAQLEKSRLLSDRFSAERPKGSFSTLEIQRTEQGDSAMYLCASSRLTPGVTDTQYFGPGTRLTVL.

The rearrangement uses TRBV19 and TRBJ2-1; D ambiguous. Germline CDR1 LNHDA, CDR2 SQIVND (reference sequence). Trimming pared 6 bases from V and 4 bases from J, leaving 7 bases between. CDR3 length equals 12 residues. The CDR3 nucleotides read TGTGCCAGTAGCCCCAAGTACAATGAGCAGTTCTTC. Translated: CASSPKYNEQFF.

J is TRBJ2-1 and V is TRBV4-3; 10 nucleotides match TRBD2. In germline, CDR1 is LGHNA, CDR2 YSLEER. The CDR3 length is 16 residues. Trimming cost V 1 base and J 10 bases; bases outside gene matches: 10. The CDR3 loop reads CASSQVPSGRAEEQFF. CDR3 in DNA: TGCGCCAGCAGCCAAGTTCCCAGCGGGAGGGCCGAGGAGCAGTTCTTC.

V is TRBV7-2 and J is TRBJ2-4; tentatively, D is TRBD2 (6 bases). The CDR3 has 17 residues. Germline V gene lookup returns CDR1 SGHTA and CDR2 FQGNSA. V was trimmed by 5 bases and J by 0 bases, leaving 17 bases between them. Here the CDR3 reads CASSTRTRGLAKNIQYF. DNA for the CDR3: TGTGCCAGCAGCACACGGACGCGGGGTCTAGCCAAAAACATTCAGTACTTC. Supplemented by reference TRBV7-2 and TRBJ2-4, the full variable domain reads GAGVSQSPSNKVTEKGKDVELRCDPISGHTALYWYRQSLGQGLEFLIYFQGNSAPDKSGLPSDRFSAERTGGSVSTLTIQRTQQEDSAVYLCASSTRTRGLAKNIQYFGAGTRLSVL.

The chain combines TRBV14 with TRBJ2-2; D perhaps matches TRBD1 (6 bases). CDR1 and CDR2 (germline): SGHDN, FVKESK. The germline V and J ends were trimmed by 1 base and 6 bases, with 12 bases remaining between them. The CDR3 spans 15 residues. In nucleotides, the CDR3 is TGTGCCAGCAGCCAAGCCGGGACAAGCGCCGGGGAGCTGTTTTTT. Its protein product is CASSQAGTSAGELFF.

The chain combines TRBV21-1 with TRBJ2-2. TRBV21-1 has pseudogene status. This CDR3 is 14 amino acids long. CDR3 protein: CASNVLPNTGELFF. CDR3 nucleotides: TGTGCCAGTAACGTTCTCCCGAACACCGGGGAGCTGTTTTTT.

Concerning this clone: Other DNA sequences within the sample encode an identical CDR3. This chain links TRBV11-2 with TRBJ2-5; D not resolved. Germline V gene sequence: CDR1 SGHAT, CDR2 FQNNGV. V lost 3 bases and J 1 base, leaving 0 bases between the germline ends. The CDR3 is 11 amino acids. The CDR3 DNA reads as TGTGCCAGCAGCTTCCAAGAGACCCAGTACTTC. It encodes CASSFQETQYF.